This note documents a single T cell receptor beta chain sequence. Participant ages covered roughly 18 to 89 years across about two dozen US areas. The study assigned cohorts using participant-reported clinical history. Only in-frame clones appear in the TCRdb table, and some are missing; sequencing was by immunoSEQ multiplex PCR. The table has 300,000 to 400,000 clones, 85% to 90% seen once; the top ten hold more than 0.85%. This record belongs to a study of blood T cell repertoires in COVID-19. Turning to the study itself: Specimens from acute and convalescent COVID-19 originated in the United States, Italy and Spain.

The TCR sequence derives from a woman in her 30s with acute COVID-19. What was sequenced was PBMCs or T cells enriched from blood (not recorded which).

The CDR3 DNA is TGCGCCAGCAGCTTGGCAGGGTTGGACACTGAAGCTTTCTTT. This gives the protein CASSLAGLDTEAFF. The chain recombines TRBV5-1 with TRBJ1-1, with D possibly being TRBD1 (5 bases). This CDR3 has 14 amino acids. Between the trimmed V and J ends, which lost 0 bases and 3 bases, there was a span of 9 bases. CDR1 is SGHRS and CDR2 is YFSETQ in the germline V gene.